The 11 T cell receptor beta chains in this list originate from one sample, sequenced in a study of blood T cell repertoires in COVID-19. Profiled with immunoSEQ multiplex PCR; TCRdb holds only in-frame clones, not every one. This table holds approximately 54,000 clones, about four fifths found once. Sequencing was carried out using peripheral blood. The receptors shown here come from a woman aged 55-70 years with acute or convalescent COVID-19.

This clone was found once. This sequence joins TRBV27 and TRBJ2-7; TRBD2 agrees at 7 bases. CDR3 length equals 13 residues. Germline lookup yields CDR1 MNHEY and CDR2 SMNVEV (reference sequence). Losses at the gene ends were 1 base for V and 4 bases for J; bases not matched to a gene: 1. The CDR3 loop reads CASSLWGGYEQYF. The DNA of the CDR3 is TGTGCCAGCAGTTTATGGGGGGGGTACGAGCAGTACTTC.

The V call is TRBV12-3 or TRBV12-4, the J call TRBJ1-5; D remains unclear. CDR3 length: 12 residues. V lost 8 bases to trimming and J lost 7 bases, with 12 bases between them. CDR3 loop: CASRFGVQPQHF. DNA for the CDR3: TGTGCCAGCCGCTTCGGAGTGCAGCCCCAGCATTTT.

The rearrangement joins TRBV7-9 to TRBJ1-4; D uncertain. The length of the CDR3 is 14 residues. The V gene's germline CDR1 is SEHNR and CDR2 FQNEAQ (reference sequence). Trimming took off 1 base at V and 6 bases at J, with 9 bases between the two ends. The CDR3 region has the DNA TGTGCCAGCAGCTTAGGGGAGGGTTATGAAAAACTGTTTTTT. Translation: CASSLGEGYEKLFF.

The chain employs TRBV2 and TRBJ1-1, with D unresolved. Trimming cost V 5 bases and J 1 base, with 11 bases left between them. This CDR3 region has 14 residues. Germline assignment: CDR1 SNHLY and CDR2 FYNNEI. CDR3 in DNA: TGTGCCAGCAGTTCCACAGAAGGGAACACTGAAGCTTTCTTT. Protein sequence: CASSSTEGNTEAFF. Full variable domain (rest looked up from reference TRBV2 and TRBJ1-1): EPEVTQTPSHQVTQMGQEVILRCVPISNHLYFYWYRQILGQKVEFLVSFYNNEISEKSEIFDDQFSVERPDGSNFTLKIRSTKLEDSAMYFCASSSTEGNTEAFFGQGTRLTVV.

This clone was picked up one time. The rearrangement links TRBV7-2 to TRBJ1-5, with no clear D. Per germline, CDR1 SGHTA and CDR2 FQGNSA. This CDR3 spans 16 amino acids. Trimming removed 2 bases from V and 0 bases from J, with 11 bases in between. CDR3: CASSLRGLDSNQPQHF. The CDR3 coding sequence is TGTGCCAGCAGCTTACGAGGGTTGGATAGCAATCAGCCCCAGCATTTT.

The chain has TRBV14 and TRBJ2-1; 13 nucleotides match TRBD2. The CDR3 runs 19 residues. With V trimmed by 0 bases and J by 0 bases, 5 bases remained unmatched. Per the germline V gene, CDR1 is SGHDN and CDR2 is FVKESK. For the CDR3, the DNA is TGTGCCAGCAGCCAAGACGGACTAGCGGGAGTTGGCTCCTACAATGAGCAGTTCTTC. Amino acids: CASSQDGLAGVGSYNEQFF.

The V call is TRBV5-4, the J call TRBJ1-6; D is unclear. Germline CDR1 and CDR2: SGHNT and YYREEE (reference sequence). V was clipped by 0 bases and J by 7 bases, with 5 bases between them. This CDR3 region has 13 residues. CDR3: CASSLAQNSPLHF. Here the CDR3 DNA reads TGTGCCAGCAGCTTGGCCCAGAATTCACCCCTCCACTTT.

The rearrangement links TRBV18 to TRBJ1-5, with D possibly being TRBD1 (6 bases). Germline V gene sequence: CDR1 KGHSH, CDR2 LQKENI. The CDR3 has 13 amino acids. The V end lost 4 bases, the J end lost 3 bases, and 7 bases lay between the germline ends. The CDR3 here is CASSRQDNQPQHF. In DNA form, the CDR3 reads TGTGCCAGCTCACGACAGGACAATCAGCCCCAGCATTTT. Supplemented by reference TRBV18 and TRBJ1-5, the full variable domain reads NAGVMQNPRHLVRRRGQEARLRCSPMKGHSHVYWYRQLPEEGLKFMVYLQKENIIDESGMPKERFSAEFPKEGPSILRIQQVVRGDSAAYFCASSRQDNQPQHFGDGTRLSIL.

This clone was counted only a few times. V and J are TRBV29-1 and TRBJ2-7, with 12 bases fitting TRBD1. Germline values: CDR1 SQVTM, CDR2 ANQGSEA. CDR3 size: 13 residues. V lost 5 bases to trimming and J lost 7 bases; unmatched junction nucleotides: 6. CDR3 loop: CSVSRDRGPEQYF. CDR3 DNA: TGCAGCGTTTCTCGGGACAGGGGGCCTGAGCAGTACTTC.

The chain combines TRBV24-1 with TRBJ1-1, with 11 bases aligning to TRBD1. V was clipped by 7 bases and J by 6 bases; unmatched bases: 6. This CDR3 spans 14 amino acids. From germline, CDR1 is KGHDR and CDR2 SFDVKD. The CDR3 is CATRGTGGLAEAFF. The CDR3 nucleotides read TGTGCCACCAGGGGGACAGGGGGATTGGCTGAAGCTTTCTTT.

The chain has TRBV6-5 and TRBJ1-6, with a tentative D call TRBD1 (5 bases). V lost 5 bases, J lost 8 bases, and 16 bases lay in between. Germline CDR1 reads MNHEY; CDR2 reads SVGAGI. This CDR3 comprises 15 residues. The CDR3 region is CASSKLGAIDSPLHF. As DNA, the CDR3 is TGTGCCAGCAGTAAACTTGGGGCGATTGATTCACCCCTCCACTTT.